The 19 T cell receptor beta chains reported below all come from one sample, sequenced in a study of cytomegalovirus exposure and HLA in healthy donors. Sequenced by immunoSEQ multiplex PCR; TCRdb stores in-frame clones only, minus some. The sample includes around 150,000 clones, approximately 90% of them seen just once. Sequencing was done on a sample of PBMCs. The receptor set was obtained from a man aged 18 to 35 in good health and CMV-seronegative.

The J gene is TRBJ2-2, the V gene TRBV19; TRBD2 agrees at 7 bases. Germline trimming cut 5 bases from V and 4 bases from J; bases unmatched to any gene: 4. This CDR3 has 14 amino acids. The germline CDR1 and CDR2 sequences are LNHDA and SQIVND (reference sequence). The CDR3 sequence is CASSPSGVTGELFF. For the CDR3, the DNA is TGTGCCAGTAGTCCTAGCGGTGTCACCGGGGAGCTGTTTTTT.

The chain has TRBV10-3 and TRBJ2-5; 10 nucleotides line up with TRBD2. V was pared by 0 bases and J by 5 bases, with 6 bases of the junction left unmatched. Germline V lookup: CDR1 ENHRY, CDR2 SYGVKD. The CDR3 spans 16 residues. This CDR3 is CAISESASGRVETQYF. CDR3 nucleotide sequence: TGTGCCATCAGTGAGTCGGCTAGCGGGAGAGTTGAGACCCAGTACTTC.

The chain carries TRBV6-5 and TRBJ2-1; D is ambiguous. V was pared by 6 bases and J by 2 bases, with 11 bases between. The CDR3 is made up of 14 amino acids. CDR1 and CDR2 from the germline V gene are MNHEY and SVGAGI. CDR3 DNA: TGTGCCAGCAGGACTCTCGAAACCTACAATGAGCAGTTCTTC. This gives the protein CASRTLETYNEQFF.

The V gene is TRBV7-6, the J gene TRBJ2-2; possible D gene TRBD2, 5 bases. Per the germline V gene, CDR1 is SGHVS and CDR2 is FNYEAQ. V lost 1 base to trimming and J lost 4 bases, with 13 bases between them. This CDR3 region has 16 residues. The CDR3 DNA is TGTGCCAGCAGCTTAGGCGGACTTAGCATCACCGGGGAGCTGTTTTTT. Translating gives CASSLGGLSITGELFF.

The chain links TRBV5-4 to TRBJ1-1, with D unresolved. Trimming took off 4 bases at V and 3 bases at J, with 16 bases between the two ends. The CDR3 runs 15 residues. Germline V gene lookup returns CDR1 SGHNT and CDR2 YYREEE (reference sequence). CDR3 loop: CASSLASNIHTEAFF. CDR3 bases: TGTGCCAGCAGCCTAGCTAGCAACATCCACACTGAAGCTTTCTTT. The entire variable domain, with the rest obtained from reference TRBV5-4 and TRBJ1-1, is as follows: ETGVTQSPTHLIKTRGQQVTLRCSSQSGHNTVSWYQQALGQGPQFIFQYYREEENGRGNFPPRFSGLQFPNYSSELNVNALELDDSALYLCASSLASNIHTEAFFGQGTRLTVV.

V and J are TRBV5-1 and TRBJ1-2; TRBD1 matches 8 bases. V was pared by 3 bases and J by 8 bases, with 6 bases of the junction left unmatched. The CDR3 length is 13 residues. CDR1 and CDR2 (germline): SGHRS, YFSETQ. The CDR3 reads CASSSDRGQGYTF. The CDR3 DNA reads as TGCGCCAGCAGCTCTGACAGGGGTCAAGGCTACACCTTC.

CDR3 coding DNA: TGTGCCAGCAGATTGACTAGCGGGGGAGGTGGGGAGCTGTTTTTT. Translated: CASRLTSGGGGELFF. This chain joins TRBV13 and TRBJ2-2, with 12 bases that match TRBD2. CDR1 is PRHDT, CDR2 FYEKMQ, per germline (reference sequence). This CDR3 is 15 amino acids long. The V and J ends lost 6 bases and 8 bases, in that order; junction bases with no gene match: 7.

The rearrangement links TRBV19 to TRBJ2-5; 7 positions match TRBD1. J lost 5 bases, V lost 4 bases, and 4 bases had no gene match. Germline V gene lookup returns CDR1 LNHDA and CDR2 SQIVND (reference sequence). The CDR3 is 13 residues long. CDR3 nucleotide sequence: TGTGCCAGTAGTACCGGACAGGCGGAGACCCAGTACTTC. Its translation is CASSTGQAETQYF. Supplemented by reference TRBV19 and TRBJ2-5, the full variable domain reads DGGITQSPKYLFRKEGQNVTLSCEQNLNHDAMYWYRQDPGQGLRLIYYSQIVNDFQKGDIAEGYSVSREKKESFPLTVTSAQKNPTAFYLCASSTGQAETQYFGPGTRLLVL.

CDR3 region: CASSLRGWPTYEQYV. The CDR3 DNA follows: TGTGCCAGCAGCTTGAGAGGATGGCCAACCTACGAGCAGTACGTC. This rearrangement joins TRBV5-8 to TRBJ2-7; D uncertain. The germline V and J ends were trimmed by 1 base and 2 bases, with 13 bases remaining between them. Per the germline V gene, CDR1 is SGHTS and CDR2 is YDEGEE. The CDR3 length is 15 residues.

The genes are TRBV10-3 and TRBJ2-5; 7 bases match TRBD1. This CDR3 has 13 amino acids. Trimming removed 7 bases from V and 5 bases from J; junction bases left unmatched: 7. CDR1 is ENHRY and CDR2 is SYGVKD in the germline V gene. In nucleotides, the CDR3 is TGTGCCATCAACCGACAGGGTGGGGAGACCCAGTACTTC. Protein: CAINRQGGETQYF.

The CDR3 bases are TGTGCCAGCAGTGATAAGAGCCCAGATACGCAGTATTTT. Encoded protein: CASSDKSPDTQYF. J is TRBJ2-3 and V is TRBV2; the D is unclear. The CDR3 is 13 amino acids. The V end lost 3 bases, the J end lost 4 bases, and 8 bases lay between the germline ends. CDR1 is SNHLY and CDR2 is FYNNEI in the germline V gene. The full variable domain, in which reference TRBV2 and TRBJ2-3 provide the parts outside the CDR3, is EPEVTQTPSHQVTQMGQEVILRCVPISNHLYFYWYRQILGQKVEFLVSFYNNEISEKSEIFDDQFSVERPDGSNFTLKIRSTKLEDSAMYFCASSDKSPDTQYFGPGTRLTVL.

The V and J genes are TRBV29-1 and TRBJ1-1; TRBD1 aligns across 7 bases. J lost 2 bases, V lost 7 bases, and 4 bases had no gene match. CDR1 and CDR2 (germline): SQVTM, ANQGSEA. The CDR3 totals 12 residues. CDR3 residues: CSAAGGNTEAFF. In DNA, the CDR3 is TGCAGCGCCGCAGGGGGTAACACTGAAGCTTTCTTT. The complete variable domain, with remaining parts taken from reference TRBV29-1 and TRBJ1-1, reads SAVISQKPSRDICQRGTSLTIQCQVDSQVTMMFWYRQQPGQSLTLIATANQGSEATYESGFVIDKFPISRPNLTFSTLTVSNMSPEDSSIYLCSAAGGNTEAFFGQGTRLTVV.

The chain uses TRBV25-1 and TRBJ2-1, with 10 bases that match TRBD2. Losses at the gene ends were 8 bases for V and 5 bases for J; bases not matched to a gene: 9. The CDR3 sequence is 15 residues long. Germline lookup yields CDR1 MGHDK and CDR2 SYGVNS. The CDR3 loop reads CASGPPGLADNEQFF. The CDR3 DNA follows: TGTGCCAGCGGGCCCCCCGGACTAGCGGACAATGAGCAGTTCTTC. Filled out from reference TRBV25-1 and TRBJ2-1, the complete variable domain reads EADIYQTPRYLVIGTGKKITLECSQTMGHDKMYWYQQDPGMELHLIHYSYGVNSTEKGDLSSESTVSRIRTEHFPLTLESARPSHTSQYLCASGPPGLADNEQFFGPGTRLTVL.

The chain joins TRBV6-6 to TRBJ2-7, with 7 bases identical to TRBD1. V trimming: 5 bases; J trimming: 4 bases; junction bases outside the gene matches: 5. There are 13 residues in the CDR3. CDR1 is MNHNY and CDR2 is SVGAGI in the germline V gene (reference sequence). CDR3 amino acids: CASSHDREYEQYF. CDR3 nucleotide sequence: TGTGCCAGCAGTCACGACAGGGAATACGAGCAGTACTTC.

In DNA form, the CDR3 reads TGTGCCAGCAGTTACTCGGAGGGAATCAATGAAAAACTGTTTTTT. This translates into CASSYSEGINEKLFF. The chain is built from TRBV6-5 and TRBJ1-4; D is unresolved. CDR1 and CDR2 (germline): MNHEY, SVGAGI. The V end was cut by 0 bases, the J end by 5 bases, with 10 bases between. CDR3 length: 15 amino acids.

This clone was counted once. The rearrangement uses TRBV27 and TRBJ2-3; D not certain. V lost 6 bases and J lost 7, with 20 bases in between. This CDR3 is 15 amino acids long. CDR1 is MNHEY, CDR2 SMNVEV, per germline (reference sequence). For the CDR3, the DNA is TGTGCCAGCAGCCACCCCTTGACCCCGGGTAATACGCAGTATTTT. Encoded protein: CASSHPLTPGNTQYF.

The chain carries TRBV4-2 and TRBJ2-1; 9 nucleotides agree with TRBD1. Per germline, CDR1 LGHNA and CDR2 YNFKEQ. The CDR3 has 16 residues. V lost 3 bases to trimming and J lost 6 bases; unmatched junction nucleotides: 9. This CDR3 is CASSQAGTGYRNEQFF. DNA for the CDR3: TGTGCCAGCAGCCAGGCCGGGACAGGGTACCGCAATGAGCAGTTCTTC.

The rearrangement joins TRBV10-2 to TRBJ2-7; 9 nucleotides align to TRBD2. This CDR3 is 16 amino acids long. Trimming took 0 bases from V and 0 from J; bases not matched to a gene: 3. Germline values: CDR1 WSHSY, CDR2 SAAADI. The DNA of the CDR3 is TGCGCCAGCAGTGAGTCGGTAGCGGGAGTCTCCTACGAGCAGTACTTC. It translates to CASSESVAGVSYEQYF.

The chain employs TRBV6-5 and TRBJ1-1; D possibly corresponds to TRBD1 (6 bases). The CDR3 consists of 14 residues. V lost 5 bases, J lost 3 bases, and 13 bases lay in between. The germline V gene encodes CDR1 MNHEY and CDR2 SVGAGI. CDR3 in DNA: TGTGCCAGCAGTCCAGGGGTAAGGGACACTGAAGCTTTCTTT. It encodes CASSPGVRDTEAFF.